This paragraph reports one TCR beta chain. This sample was included in a study of shared clonotypes between healthy human individuals. Per sorted-subset replicate PCR, input was around 220 ng DNA, representing some 30,000 T cell genomes. Libraries were prepared by immunoSEQ multiplex PCR; TCRdb keeps only in-frame clonotypes and omits some of them. There are more than 600,000 clones in the sample; 92% occur only once, and approximately 25% lies in the top ten. The length of the CDR3 is 17 residues. The germline CDR1 and CDR2 sequences are SGHAT and FQNNGV. Trimming removed 8 bases from V and 5 bases from J; junction bases left unmatched: 17. The naive CD8 subset, CD45RO-negative cells positively selected for CCR7, excluded terminally differentiated effector memory CD45RA+ cells.

Input material: naive CD8+ T cells sorted from blood. This TCR was sampled from a young man in good health. The rearrangement joins TRBV11-2 to TRBJ2-3, with 9 bases matching TRBD2. The CDR3 sequence: CASGGGAVSRRVDTQYF. CDR3 sequence (DNA): TGTGCCAGCGGCGGGGGGGCCGTCTCAAGACGTGTAGATACGCAGTATTTT.